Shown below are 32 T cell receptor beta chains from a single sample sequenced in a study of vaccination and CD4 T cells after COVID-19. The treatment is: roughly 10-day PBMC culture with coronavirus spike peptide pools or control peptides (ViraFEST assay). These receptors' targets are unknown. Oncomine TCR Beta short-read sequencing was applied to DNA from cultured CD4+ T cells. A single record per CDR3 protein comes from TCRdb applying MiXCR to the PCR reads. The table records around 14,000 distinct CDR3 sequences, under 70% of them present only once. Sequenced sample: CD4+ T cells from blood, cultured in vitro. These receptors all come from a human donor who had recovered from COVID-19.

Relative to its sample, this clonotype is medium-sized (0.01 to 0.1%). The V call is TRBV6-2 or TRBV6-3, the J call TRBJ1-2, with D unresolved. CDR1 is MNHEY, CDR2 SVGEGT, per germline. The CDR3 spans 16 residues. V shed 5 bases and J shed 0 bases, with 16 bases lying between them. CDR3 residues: CASSKTELPPNYGYTF. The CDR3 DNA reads TGTGCCAGCAGTAAGACCGAACTTCCCCCTAACTATGGCTACACCTTC.

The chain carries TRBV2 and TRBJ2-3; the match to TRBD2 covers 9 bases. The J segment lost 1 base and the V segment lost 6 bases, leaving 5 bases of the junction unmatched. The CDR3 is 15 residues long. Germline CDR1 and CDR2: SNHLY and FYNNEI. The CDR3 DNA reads TGTGCCAGCAGCCTTAGCGGGAGTCGCACAGATACGCAGTATTTT. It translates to CASSLSGSRTDTQYF.

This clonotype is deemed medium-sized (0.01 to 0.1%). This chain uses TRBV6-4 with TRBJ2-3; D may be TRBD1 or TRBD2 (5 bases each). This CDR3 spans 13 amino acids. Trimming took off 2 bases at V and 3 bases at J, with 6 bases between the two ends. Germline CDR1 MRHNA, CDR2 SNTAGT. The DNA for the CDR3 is TGTGCCAGCAGTGACGGGGGTACAGATACGCAGTATTTT. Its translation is CASSDGGTDTQYF.

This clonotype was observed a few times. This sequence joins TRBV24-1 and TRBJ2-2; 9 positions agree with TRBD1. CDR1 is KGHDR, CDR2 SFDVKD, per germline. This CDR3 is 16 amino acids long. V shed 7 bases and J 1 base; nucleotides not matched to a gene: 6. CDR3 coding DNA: TGTGCCACCAGAAATCCGGGACAGGGGAACACCGGGGAGCTGTTTTTT. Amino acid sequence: CATRNPGQGNTGELFF.

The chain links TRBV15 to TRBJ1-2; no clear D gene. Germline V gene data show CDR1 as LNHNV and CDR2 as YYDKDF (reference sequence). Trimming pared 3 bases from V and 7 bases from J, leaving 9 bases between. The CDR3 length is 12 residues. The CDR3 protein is CATSRDSGGYTF. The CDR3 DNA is TGTGCCACCAGCAGGGATTCCGGTGGCTACACCTTC.

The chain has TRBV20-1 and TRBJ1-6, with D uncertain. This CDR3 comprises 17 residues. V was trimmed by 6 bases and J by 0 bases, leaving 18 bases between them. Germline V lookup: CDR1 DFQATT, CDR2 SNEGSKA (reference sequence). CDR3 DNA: TGCAGTGCCGCGCCGAGCGGCATTAGCTCCTATAATTCACCCCTCCACTTT. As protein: CSAAPSGISSYNSPLHF.

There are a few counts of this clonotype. This chain's CDR3 is CASSAPTVTEAFF. Here the CDR3 DNA reads TGTGCCAGCAGTGCCCCGACAGTGACTGAAGCTTTCTTT. The chain recombines TRBV6-1 with TRBJ1-1, with D perhaps TRBD1 (5 bases). The germline CDR1 and CDR2 sequences are MNHNS and SASEGT. The CDR3 covers 13 residues. V lost 4 bases and J 5 bases, leaving 11 bases between the germline ends.

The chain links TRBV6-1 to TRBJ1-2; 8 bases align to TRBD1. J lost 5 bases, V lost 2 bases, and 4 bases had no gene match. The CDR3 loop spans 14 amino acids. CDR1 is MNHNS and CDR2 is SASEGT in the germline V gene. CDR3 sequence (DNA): TGTGCCAGCAGTGAACAGGGGGCTGGTTATGGCTACACCTTC. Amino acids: CASSEQGAGYGYTF.

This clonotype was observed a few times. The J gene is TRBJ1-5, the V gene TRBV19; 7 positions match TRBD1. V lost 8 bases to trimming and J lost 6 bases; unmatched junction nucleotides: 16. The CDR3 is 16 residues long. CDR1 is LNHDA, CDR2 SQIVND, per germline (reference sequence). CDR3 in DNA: TGTGCCAGTCACTGGGCGTCCGGAACAGGGGCTCAGCCCCAGCATTTT. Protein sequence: CASHWASGTGAQPQHF.

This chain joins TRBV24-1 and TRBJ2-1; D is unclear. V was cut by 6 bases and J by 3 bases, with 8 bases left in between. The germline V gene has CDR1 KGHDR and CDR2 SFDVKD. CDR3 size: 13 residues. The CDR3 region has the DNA TGTGCCACCAGTACTATGAGCTACAATGAGCAGTTCTTC. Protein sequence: CATSTMSYNEQFF.

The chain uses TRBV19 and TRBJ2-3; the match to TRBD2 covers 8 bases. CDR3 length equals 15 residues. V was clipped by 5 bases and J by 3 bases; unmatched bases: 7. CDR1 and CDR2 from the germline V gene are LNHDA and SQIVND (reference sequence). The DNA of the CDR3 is TGTGCCAGTAGTGCCCAGCGGGAGTCAACAGATACGCAGTATTTT. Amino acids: CASSAQRESTDTQYF.

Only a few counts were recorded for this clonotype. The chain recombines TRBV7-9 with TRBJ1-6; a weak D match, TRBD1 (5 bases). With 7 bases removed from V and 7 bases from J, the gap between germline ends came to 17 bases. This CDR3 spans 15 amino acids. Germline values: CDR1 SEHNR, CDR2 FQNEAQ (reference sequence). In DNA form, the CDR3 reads TGTGCCAGCAATCCAGATGGGGCACCCAATTCACCCCTCCACTTT. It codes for CASNPDGAPNSPLHF.

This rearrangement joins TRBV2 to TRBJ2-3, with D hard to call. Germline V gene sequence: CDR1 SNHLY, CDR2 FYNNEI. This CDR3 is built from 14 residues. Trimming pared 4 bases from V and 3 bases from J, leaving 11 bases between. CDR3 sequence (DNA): TGTGCCAGCAGTGTCGTAGGTATAACAGATACGCAGTATTTT. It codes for CASSVVGITDTQYF.

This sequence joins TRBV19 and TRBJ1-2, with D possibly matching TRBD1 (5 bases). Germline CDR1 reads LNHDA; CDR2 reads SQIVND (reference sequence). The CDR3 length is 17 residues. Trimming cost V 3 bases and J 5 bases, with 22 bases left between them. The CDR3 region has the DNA TGTGCCAGTAGTATCGGAGAGCGTGATGGGGGAGGTTATGGCTACACCTTC. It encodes CASSIGERDGGGYGYTF.

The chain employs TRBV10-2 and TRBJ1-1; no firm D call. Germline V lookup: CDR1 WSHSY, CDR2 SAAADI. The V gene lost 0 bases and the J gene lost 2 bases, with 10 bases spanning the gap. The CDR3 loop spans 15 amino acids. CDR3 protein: CASSESRWGNTEAFF. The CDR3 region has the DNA TGCGCCAGCAGTGAGTCGAGGTGGGGTAACACTGAAGCTTTCTTT.

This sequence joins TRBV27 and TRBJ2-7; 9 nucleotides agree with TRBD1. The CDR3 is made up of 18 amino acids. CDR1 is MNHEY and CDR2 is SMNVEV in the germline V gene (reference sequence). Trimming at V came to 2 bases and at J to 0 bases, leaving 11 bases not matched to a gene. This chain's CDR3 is CASSLAPLGQGFSYEQYF. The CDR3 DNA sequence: TGTGCCAGCAGTTTAGCCCCTCTAGGACAGGGGTTCTCCTACGAGCAGTACTTC.

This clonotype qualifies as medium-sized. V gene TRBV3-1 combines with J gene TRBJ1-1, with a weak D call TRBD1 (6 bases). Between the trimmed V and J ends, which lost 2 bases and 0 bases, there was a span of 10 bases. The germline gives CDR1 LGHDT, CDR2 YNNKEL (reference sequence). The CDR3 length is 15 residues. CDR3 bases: TGTGCCAGCAGCCAACGACAGGCTATGAACACTGAAGCTTTCTTT. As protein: CASSQRQAMNTEAFF.

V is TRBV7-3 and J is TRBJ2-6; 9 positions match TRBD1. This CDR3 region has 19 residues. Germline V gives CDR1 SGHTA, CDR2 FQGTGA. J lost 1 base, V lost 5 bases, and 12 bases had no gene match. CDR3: CASSPFTGTGTSGANVLTF. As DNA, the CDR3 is TGTGCCAGCAGCCCGTTTACCGGGACAGGGACTTCTGGGGCCAACGTCCTGACTTTC.

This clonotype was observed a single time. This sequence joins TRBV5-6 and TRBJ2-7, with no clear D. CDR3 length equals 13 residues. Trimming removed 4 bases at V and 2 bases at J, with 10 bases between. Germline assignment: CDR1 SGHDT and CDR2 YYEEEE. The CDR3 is CASSLGSPYEQYF. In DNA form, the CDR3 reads TGTGCCAGCAGCCTCGGGTCCCCCTACGAGCAGTACTTC.

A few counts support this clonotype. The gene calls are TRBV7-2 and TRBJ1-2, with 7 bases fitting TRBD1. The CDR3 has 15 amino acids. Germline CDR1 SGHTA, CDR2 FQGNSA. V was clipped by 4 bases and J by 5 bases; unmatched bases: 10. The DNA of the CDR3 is TGTGCCAGCAGCTCCCCCCGGACAGGAAATTATGGCTACACCTTC. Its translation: CASSSPRTGNYGYTF.

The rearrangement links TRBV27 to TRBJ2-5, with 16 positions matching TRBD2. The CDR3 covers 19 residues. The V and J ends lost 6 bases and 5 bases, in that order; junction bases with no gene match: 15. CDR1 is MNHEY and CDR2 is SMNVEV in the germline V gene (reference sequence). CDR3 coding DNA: TGTGCCAGCAGACAGACCGGGACTAGCGGGAGGGCCGCGATCGAGACCCAGTACTTC. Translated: CASRQTGTSGRAAIETQYF.

CDR3 in DNA: TGCGCCAGCAGCCTCACATGGGGGAACACTGAAGCTTTCTTT. It translates to CASSLTWGNTEAFF. The chain uses TRBV5-1 and TRBJ1-1; D not certain. Germline CDR1 reads SGHRS; CDR2 reads YFSETQ. The CDR3 contains 14 residues. Trimming cost V 4 bases and J 1 base, with 11 bases left between them. The full variable domain, its missing parts supplied by reference TRBV5-1 and TRBJ1-1, is KAGVTQTPRYLIKTRGQQVTLSCSPISGHRSVSWYQQTPGQGLQFLFEYFSETQRNKGNFPGRFSGRQFSNSRSEMNVSTLELGDSALYLCASSLTWGNTEAFFGQGTRLTVV.

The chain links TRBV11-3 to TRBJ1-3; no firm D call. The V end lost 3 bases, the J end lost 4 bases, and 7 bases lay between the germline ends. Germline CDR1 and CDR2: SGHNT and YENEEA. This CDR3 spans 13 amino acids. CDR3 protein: CASSFGLGNTIYF. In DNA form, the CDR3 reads TGTGCCAGCAGCTTCGGTTTGGGAAACACCATATATTTT.

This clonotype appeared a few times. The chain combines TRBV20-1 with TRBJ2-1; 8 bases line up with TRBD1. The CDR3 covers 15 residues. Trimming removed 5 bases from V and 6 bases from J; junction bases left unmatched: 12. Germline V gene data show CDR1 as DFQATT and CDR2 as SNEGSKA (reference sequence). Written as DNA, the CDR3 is TGCAGTGCTTCCCGGCCCCAGGGGGCCGGCAATGAGCAGTTCTTC. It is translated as CSASRPQGAGNEQFF.

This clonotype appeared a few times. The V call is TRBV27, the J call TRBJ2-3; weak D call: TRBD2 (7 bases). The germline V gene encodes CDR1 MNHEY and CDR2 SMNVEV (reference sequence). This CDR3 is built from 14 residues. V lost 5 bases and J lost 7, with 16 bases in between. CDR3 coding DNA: TGTGCCAGCAGTCCTGGGGGGGCGCAAAATACGCAGTATTTT. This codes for CASSPGGAQNTQYF.

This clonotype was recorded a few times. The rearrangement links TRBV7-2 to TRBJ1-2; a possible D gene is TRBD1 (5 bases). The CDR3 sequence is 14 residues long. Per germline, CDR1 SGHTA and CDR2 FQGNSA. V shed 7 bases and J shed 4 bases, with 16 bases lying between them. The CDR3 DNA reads TGTGCCAGCAACGAGGAGGGGATCGGCTATGGCTACACCTTC. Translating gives CASNEEGIGYGYTF.

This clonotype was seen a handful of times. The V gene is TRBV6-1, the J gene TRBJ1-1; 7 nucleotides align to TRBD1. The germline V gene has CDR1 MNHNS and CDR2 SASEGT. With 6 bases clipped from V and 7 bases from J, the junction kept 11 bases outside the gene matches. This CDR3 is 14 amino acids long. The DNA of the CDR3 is TGTGCCAGCAGCTCTGGGACAGCGAAACTTGAAGCTTTCTTT. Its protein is CASSSGTAKLEAFF.

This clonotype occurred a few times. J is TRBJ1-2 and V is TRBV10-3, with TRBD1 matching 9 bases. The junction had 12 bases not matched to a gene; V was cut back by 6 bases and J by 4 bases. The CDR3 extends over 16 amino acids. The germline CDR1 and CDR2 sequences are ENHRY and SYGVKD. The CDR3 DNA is TGTGCCATCAGGGACGGGACAGGGTCGCGTGGCTATGGCTACACCTTC. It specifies CAIRDGTGSRGYGYTF.

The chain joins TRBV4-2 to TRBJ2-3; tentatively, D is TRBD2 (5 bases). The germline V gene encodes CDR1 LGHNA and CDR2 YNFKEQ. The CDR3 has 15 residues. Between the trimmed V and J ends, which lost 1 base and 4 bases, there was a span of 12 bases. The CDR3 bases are TGTGCCAGCAGCCAAGGATCGAGGCGGGCAGATACGCAGTATTTT. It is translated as CASSQGSRRADTQYF.

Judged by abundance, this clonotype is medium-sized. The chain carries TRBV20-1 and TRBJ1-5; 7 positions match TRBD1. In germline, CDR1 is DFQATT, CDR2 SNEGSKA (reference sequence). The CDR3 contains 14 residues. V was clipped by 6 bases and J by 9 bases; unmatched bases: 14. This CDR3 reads CSARQGFNLGPQHF. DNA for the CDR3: TGCAGTGCAAGACAGGGTTTCAACCTGGGGCCCCAGCATTTT.

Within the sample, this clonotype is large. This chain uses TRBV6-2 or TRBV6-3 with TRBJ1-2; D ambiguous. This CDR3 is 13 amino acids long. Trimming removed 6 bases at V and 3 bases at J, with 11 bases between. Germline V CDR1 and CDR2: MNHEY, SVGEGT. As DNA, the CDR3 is TGTGCCAGCAGCTTCCGGGGAGACTATGGCTACACCTTC. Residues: CASSFRGDYGYTF.

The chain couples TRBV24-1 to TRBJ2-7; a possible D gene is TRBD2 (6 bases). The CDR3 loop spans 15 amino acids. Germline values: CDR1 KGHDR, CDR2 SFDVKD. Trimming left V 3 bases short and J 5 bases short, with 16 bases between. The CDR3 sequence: CATSDPTRTMDEQYF. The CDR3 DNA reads TGTGCCACCAGTGATCCGACACGGACTATGGACGAGCAGTACTTC.